This is a list of T cell receptor beta chains from one sample in a study of cytomegalovirus exposure and HLA in healthy donors. The method was immunoSEQ multiplex PCR; TCRdb's version includes in-frame clones alone and lacks a portion of them. The data hold more than 150,000 clones, with 82% observed a single time. Sequenced sample: PBMCs. These TCRs come from a man aged 40-49 years in good health and CMV-seronegative. Each CDR3 is given with its conserved first and last residue. A D gene is named only where the DNA matches it firmly. Clone size, where shown, is once, few, many, or a class for clones that have expanded.

TRBJ2-1 TRBD2 TRBV19 few CASKISEREVNEQFF TGTGCCAGTAAAATCTCCGAGCGGGAAGTCAATGAGCAGTTCTTC
TRBJ2-3 TRBD2 TRBV13 - CASSYRTSGSTDTQYF TGTGCCAGCAGCTACCGGACTAGCGGGAGCACAGATACGCAGTATTTT
TRBJ2-3 TRBD1 TRBV6-5 - CASSYSGRGRDTQYF TGTGCCAGCAGTTATTCGGGCAGGGGGCGTGATACGCAGTATTTT
TRBJ1-5 - TRBV19 - CASSIDRAENQPQHF TGTGCCAGTAGTATAGACAGGGCTGAGAATCAGCCCCAGCATTTT
TRBJ2-2 TRBD1 TRBV28 - CASSLLGQGIAGELFF TGTGCCAGCAGTTTATTGGGACAGGGGATAGCCGGGGAGCTGTTTTTT
TRBJ2-2 TRBD1 TRBV2 - CASRTDRGNTGELFF TGTGCCAGCAGGACCGACAGGGGGAACACCGGGGAGCTGTTTTTT
TRBJ1-2 - TRBV5-1 - CASSLSVYGYTF TGCGCCAGCAGCTTGTCAGTCTATGGCTACACCTTC
TRBJ1-2 - TRBV7-9 - CASSISQGPGYTF TGTGCCAGCAGTATATCTCAGGGTCCTGGCTACACCTTC
TRBJ2-3 - TRBV5-1 - CASSLDQNTDTQYF TGCGCCAGCAGCTTGGATCAGAACACAGATACGCAGTATTTT
TRBJ2-7 TRBD2 TRBV9 - CASSVATGGAVYEQYF TGTGCCAGCAGCGTAGCTACGGGGGGGGCCGTCTACGAGCAGTACTTC
TRBJ2-7 TRBD2 TRBV28 few CASISGTSGGYEQYF TGTGCCAGCATCTCAGGGACTAGCGGAGGCTACGAGCAGTACTTC
TRBJ1-2 TRBD1 TRBV5-4 - CASSSRTGNYGYTF TGTGCCAGCAGCTCTCGGACAGGGAACTATGGCTACACCTTC
TRBJ2-5 - TRBV4-2 - CASSQVYEQGETQYF TGTGCCAGCAGCCAAGTTTACGAACAGGGCGAGACCCAGTACTTC
TRBJ2-7 - TRBV14 - CASSFTGYGEQYF TGTGCCAGCAGCTTTACAGGGTACGGCGAGCAGTACTTC
TRBJ2-7 TRBD1 TRBV19 - CASNPGGAGEQYF TGTGCCAGTAATCCAGGGGGCGCGGGAGAGCAGTACTTC
TRBJ2-3 TRBD2 TRBV27 - CASSQNGAGGDTQYF TGTGCCAGCAGTCAAAATGGGGCGGGGGGAGATACGCAGTATTTT
TRBJ2-3 - TRBV11-3 - CASSSGTLSTDTQYF TGTGCCAGCAGCTCCGGGACTCTCAGCACAGATACGCAGTATTTT
TRBJ1-5 TRBD1 TRBV6-4 - CASSDSGDSKDSGQPQHF TGTGCCAGCAGTGACTCGGGGGACAGTAAAGACTCAGGTCAGCCCCAGCATTTT
TRBJ1-1 TRBD1 TRBV4-3 - CASSQDARTTGGRAFF TGCGCCAGCAGCCAAGATGCGAGGACGACAGGGGGCCGAGCTTTCTTT
TRBJ2-7 - TRBV10-3 once CAISERQVWEQYF TGTGCCATCAGTGAGAGACAGGTCTGGGAGCAGTACTTC
TRBJ2-5 TRBD1 TRBV19 - CASSIVQQGAATQYF TGTGCCAGTAGTATAGTCCAGCAGGGGGCGGCGACCCAGTACTTC
TRBJ1-1 - TRBV28 - CANSRQSNTEAFF TGTGCCAACTCGAGACAGTCTAACACTGAAGCTTTCTTT
TRBJ2-1 - TRBV10-3 - CAISGSATDNEQFF TGTGCCATCAGTGGATCAGCCACAGACAATGAGCAGTTCTTC
TRBJ1-1 TRBD1 TRBV4-1 once CASSQDGGTGGLNTEAFF TGCGCCAGCAGCCAAGATGGTGGGACAGGTGGCCTGAACACTGAAGCTTTCTTT
TRBJ2-3 - TRBV12-5 - CASGLTSNTDTQYF TGTGCTAGTGGTTTGACCTCTAACACAGATACGCAGTATTTT
TRBJ1-1 - TRBV7-2 - CASSPLNFFEAFF TGTGCCAGCAGCCCCCTTAACTTTTTTGAAGCTTTCTTT
TRBJ2-1 - TRBV5-1 - CASSLQDGSYNEQFF TGCGCCAGCAGCCTCCAGGACGGGAGTTACAATGAGCAGTTCTTC
TRBJ2-2 TRBD2 TRBV2 - CASGGRGWNTGELFF TGTGCCAGCGGCGGGCGGGGGTGGAACACCGGGGAGCTGTTTTTT
TRBJ1-1 - TRBV6-5 - CASSGGGHLNTEAFF TGTGCCAGCAGTGGGGGGGGACATTTGAACACTGAAGCTTTCTTT
TRBJ1-2 TRBD1 TRBV9 - CASSPQPMTGGLYGYTF TGTGCCAGCAGCCCCCAACCGATGACAGGGGGCCTATATGGCTACACCTTC
TRBJ1-5 TRBD1 TRBV6-6 - CASSKTGLGQPQHF TGTGCCAGCAGTAAGACAGGGTTAGGTCAGCCCCAGCATTTT
TRBJ1-2 - TRBV7-3 - CASSLTNQGNYGYTF TGTGCCAGCAGCTTAACGAATCAGGGGAACTATGGCTACACCTTC
TRBJ2-5 TRBD2 TRBV5-4 - CASSWGAGGPQETQYF TGTGCCAGCAGCTGGGGAGCGGGGGGGCCCCAAGAGACCCAGTACTTC
TRBJ1-5 TRBD1 TRBV19 few CASIPTYRGGQPQHF TGTGCCAGTATTCCTACCTACAGGGGGGGTCAGCCCCAGCATTTT
TRBJ2-3 - TRBV2 - CASSEDRFTDTQYF TGTGCCAGCAGTGAAGACAGATTCACAGATACGCAGTATTTT
TRBJ1-1 TRBD1 TRBV18 - CASSPSGQANTEAFF TGTGCCAGCTCACCGTCTGGACAGGCCAACACTGAAGCTTTCTTT
TRBJ1-4 - TRBV5-6 - CASSSTGRGGKLFF TGTGCCAGCAGCTCAACCGGAAGGGGAGGAAAACTGTTTTTT
TRBJ2-7 - TRBV6-5 - CASRKTDEQYF TGTGCCAGCAGAAAGACAGACGAGCAGTACTTC
TRBJ1-1 - TRBV29-1 once CSVAQGLLGTEAFF TGCAGCGTTGCTCAGGGTCTCTTGGGGACTGAAGCTTTCTTT
TRBJ2-7 TRBD1 TRBV6-1 - CASSENRGYEQYF TGTGCCAGCAGTGAAAACAGGGGGTACGAGCAGTACTTC
TRBJ1-6 TRBD1 TRBV9 - CASSVAGTGSSPLHF TGTGCCAGCAGCGTAGCGGGGACAGGGAGTTCACCCCTCCACTTT
TRBJ1-4 TRBD1 TRBV4-3 - CASSRGVQGGNEKLFF TGCGCCAGCAGCCGTGGGGTACAGGGGGGTAATGAAAAACTGTTTTTT
TRBJ1-2 - TRBV28 - CASSSPRRQDGGYTF TGTGCCAGCAGTTCCCCCCGCCGACAGGACGGCGGCTACACCTTC
TRBJ2-5 TRBD2 TRBV25-1 - CASRKGLAGGQETQYF TGTGCCAGCAGGAAGGGACTAGCGGGAGGACAGGAGACCCAGTACTTC
TRBJ1-5 - TRBV11-3 - CASSLDEDQPQHF TGTGCCAGCAGCTTAGATGAGGATCAGCCCCAGCATTTT
TRBJ2-2 TRBD2 TRBV4-2 - CASSPTSGWNTGELFF TGTGCCAGCAGCCCGACTAGCGGGTGGAACACCGGGGAGCTGTTTTTT
TRBJ2-6 - TRBV28 - CASSLGAGRANVLTF TGTGCCAGCAGTTTAGGGGCAGGCAGAGCCAACGTCCTGACTTTC
TRBJ2-6 - TRBV6-5 - CASSLGETGANVLTF TGTGCCAGCAGCCTCGGGGAAACTGGGGCCAACGTCCTGACTTTC
TRBJ2-1 - TRBV5-1 - CASSLVARSYNEQFF TGCGCCAGCAGCTTGGTTGCTAGATCCTACAATGAGCAGTTCTTC
TRBJ1-5 - TRBV7-8 - CASSLLTREDYQPQHF TGTGCCAGCAGCTTACTTACCAGGGAGGATTATCAGCCCCAGCATTTT
TRBJ2-3 - TRBV4-3 - CASSQDRGRSTDTQYF TGCGCCAGCAGCCAAGATCGAGGAAGGTCTACAGATACGCAGTATTTT
TRBJ1-3 TRBD1 TRBV6-1 - CASSFRGTGNTIYF TGTGCCAGCAGTTTCAGGGGGACTGGAAACACCATATATTTT
TRBJ2-1 - TRBV6-5 - CASSYVPDMGQFF TGTGCCAGCAGTTACGTTCCGGACATGGGGCAGTTCTTC
TRBJ2-1 - TRBV7-9 - CASSLEGYEQFF TGTGCCAGCAGCTTAGAGGGGTATGAGCAGTTCTTC
TRBJ1-5 TRBD1 TRBV11-1 - CASSPGQGGNQPQHF TGTGCCAGCAGCCCCGGACAGGGAGGCAATCAGCCCCAGCATTTT
TRBJ2-7 - TRBV5-6 - CASSLLTYEQYF TGTGCCAGCAGCCTACTAACCTACGAGCAGTACTTC
TRBJ2-7 - TRBV7-7 - CASSPGLQGYEQYF TGTGCTAGCAGCCCGGGGCTACAGGGTTACGAGCAGTACTTC
TRBJ1-1 TRBD1 TRBV28 - CASSSFGQGAPNTEAFF TGTGCCAGCAGTTCCTTCGGACAGGGGGCGCCAAACACTGAAGCTTTCTTT